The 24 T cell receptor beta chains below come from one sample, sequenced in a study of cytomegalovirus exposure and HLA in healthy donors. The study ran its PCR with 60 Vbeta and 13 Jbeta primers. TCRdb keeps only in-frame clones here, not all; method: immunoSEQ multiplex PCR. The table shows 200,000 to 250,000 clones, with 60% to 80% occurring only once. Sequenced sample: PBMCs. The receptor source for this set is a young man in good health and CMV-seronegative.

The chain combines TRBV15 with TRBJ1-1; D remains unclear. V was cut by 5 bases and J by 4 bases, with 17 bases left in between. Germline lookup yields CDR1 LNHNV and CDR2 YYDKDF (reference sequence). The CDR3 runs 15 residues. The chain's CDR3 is CATSGVPGSGTEAFF. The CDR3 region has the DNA TGTGCCACCAGCGGAGTACCCGGATCGGGCACTGAAGCTTTCTTT.

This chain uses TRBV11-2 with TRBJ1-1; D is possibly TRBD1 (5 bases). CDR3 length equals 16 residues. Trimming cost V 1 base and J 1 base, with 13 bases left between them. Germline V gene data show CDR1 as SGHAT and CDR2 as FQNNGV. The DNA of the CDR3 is TGTGCCAGCAGCTTAGTGGATTGGGGGGGGAACACTGAAGCTTTCTTT. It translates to CASSLVDWGGNTEAFF.

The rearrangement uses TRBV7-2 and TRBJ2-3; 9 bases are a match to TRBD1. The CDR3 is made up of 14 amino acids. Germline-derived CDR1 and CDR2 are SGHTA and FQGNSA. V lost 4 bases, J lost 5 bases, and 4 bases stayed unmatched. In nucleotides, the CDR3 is TGTGCCAGCAGCTCAACAGGGGGCAAAGATACGCAGTATTTT. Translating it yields CASSSTGGKDTQYF.

This CDR3 reads CATRSDRTYTDTQYF. CDR3 nucleotides: TGTGCCACACGTTCGGACAGGACCTACACAGATACGCAGTATTTT. This sequence joins TRBV6-5 and TRBJ2-3, with 7 positions matching TRBD1. CDR3 size: 15 residues. V lost 10 bases, J lost 2 bases, and 12 bases stayed unmatched. Per the germline V gene, CDR1 is MNHEY and CDR2 is SVGAGI.

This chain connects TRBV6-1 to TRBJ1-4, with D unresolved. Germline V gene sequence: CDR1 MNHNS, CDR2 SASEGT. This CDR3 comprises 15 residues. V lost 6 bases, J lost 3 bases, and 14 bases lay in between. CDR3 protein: CASRRRENSNEKLFF. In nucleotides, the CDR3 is TGTGCCAGCAGACGGAGAGAAAACTCTAATGAAAAACTGTTTTTT.

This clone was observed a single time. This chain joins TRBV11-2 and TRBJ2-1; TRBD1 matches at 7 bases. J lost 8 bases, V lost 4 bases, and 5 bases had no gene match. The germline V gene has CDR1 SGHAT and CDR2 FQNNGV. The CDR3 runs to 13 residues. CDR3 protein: CASSWGTVYEQFF. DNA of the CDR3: TGTGCCAGCAGCTGGGGGACAGTATATGAGCAGTTCTTC.

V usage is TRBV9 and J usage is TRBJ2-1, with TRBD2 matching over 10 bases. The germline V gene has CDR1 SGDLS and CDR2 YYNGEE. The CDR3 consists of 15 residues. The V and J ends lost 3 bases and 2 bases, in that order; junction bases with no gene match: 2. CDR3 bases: TGTGCCAGCAGCGGCACTAGCGGGGCCTACAATGAGCAGTTCTTC. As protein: CASSGTSGAYNEQFF.

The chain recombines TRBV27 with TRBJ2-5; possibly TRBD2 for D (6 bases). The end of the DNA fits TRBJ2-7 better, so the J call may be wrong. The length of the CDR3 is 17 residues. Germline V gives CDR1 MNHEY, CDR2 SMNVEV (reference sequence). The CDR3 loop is CASSLSGGAVYSYEQYF. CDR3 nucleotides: TGTGCCAGCAGTTTATCCGGCGGGGCGGTGTACTCCTACGAGCAGTACTTC.

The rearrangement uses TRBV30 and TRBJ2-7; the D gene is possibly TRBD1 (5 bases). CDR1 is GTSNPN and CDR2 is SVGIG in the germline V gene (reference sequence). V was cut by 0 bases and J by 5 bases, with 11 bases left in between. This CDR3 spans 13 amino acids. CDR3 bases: TGTGCCTGGAGTGTGCGAATAGGGGACGAGCAGTACTTC. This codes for CAWSVRIGDEQYF.

CDR3 amino acids: CASSISIYLDEQYF. The CDR3 DNA follows: TGTGCCAGTAGTATTTCTATATACCTCGACGAGCAGTACTTC. This sequence joins TRBV19 and TRBJ2-7; unclear D gene. The V gene's germline CDR1 is LNHDA and CDR2 SQIVND (reference sequence). The CDR3 runs to 14 residues. Trimming pared 3 bases from V and 5 bases from J, leaving 14 bases between.

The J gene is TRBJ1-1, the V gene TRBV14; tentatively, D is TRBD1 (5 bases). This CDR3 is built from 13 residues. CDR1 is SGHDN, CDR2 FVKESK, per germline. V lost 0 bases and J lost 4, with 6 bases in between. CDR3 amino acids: CASSQDRVTEAFF. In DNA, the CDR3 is TGTGCCAGCAGCCAAGACAGGGTCACTGAAGCTTTCTTT.

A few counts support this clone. The chain's CDR3 is CASSSTGLAGGQETQYF. The CDR3 coding sequence is TGCGCCAGCAGCTCGACGGGACTAGCGGGAGGGCAAGAGACCCAGTACTTC. The V gene is TRBV5-1, the J gene TRBJ2-5, with 16 bases lining up with TRBD2. V lost 3 bases, J lost 2 bases, and 4 bases stayed unmatched. The CDR3 contains 17 residues. Germline V CDR1 and CDR2: SGHRS, YFSETQ.

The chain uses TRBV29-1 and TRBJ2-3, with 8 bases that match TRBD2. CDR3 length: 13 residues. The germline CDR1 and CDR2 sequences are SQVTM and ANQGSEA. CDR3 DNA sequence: TGCAGTCTAGAGCGGGAGAACACAGATACGCAGTATTTT. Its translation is CSLERENTDTQYF.

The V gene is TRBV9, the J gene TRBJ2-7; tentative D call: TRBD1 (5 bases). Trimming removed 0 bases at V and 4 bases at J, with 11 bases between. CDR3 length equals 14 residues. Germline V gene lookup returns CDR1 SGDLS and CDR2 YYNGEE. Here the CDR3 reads CASSVAPGQYEQYF. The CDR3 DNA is TGTGCCAGCAGCGTAGCCCCCGGACAATACGAGCAGTACTTC.

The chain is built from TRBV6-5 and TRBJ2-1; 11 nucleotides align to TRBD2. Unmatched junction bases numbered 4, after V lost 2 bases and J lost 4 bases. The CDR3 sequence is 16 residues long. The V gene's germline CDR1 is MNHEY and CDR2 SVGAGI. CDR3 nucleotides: TGTGCCAGCAGTTACCCCGGGACTAGCGGATACAATGAGCAGTTCTTC. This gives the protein CASSYPGTSGYNEQFF.

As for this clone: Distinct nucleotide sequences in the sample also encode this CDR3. The CDR3 DNA follows: TGTGCCTGGAGTGGGGCAGGGGGCTTCTATGGCTACACCTTC. It is translated as CAWSGAGGFYGYTF. The chain combines TRBV30 with TRBJ1-2; TRBD1 matches 8 bases. Germline loops: CDR1 GTSNPN, CDR2 SVGIG (reference sequence). CDR3 length: 14 amino acids. The trim removed 1 base at V and 4 bases at J, leaving 5 bases unmatched. Full variable domain (outside the CDR3, taken from reference TRBV30 and TRBJ1-2): SQTIHQWPATLVQPVGSPLSLECTVEGTSNPNLYWYRQAAGRGLQLLFYSVGIGQISSEVPQNLSASRPQDRQFILSSKKLLLSDSGFYLCAWSGAGGFYGYTFGSGTRLTVV.

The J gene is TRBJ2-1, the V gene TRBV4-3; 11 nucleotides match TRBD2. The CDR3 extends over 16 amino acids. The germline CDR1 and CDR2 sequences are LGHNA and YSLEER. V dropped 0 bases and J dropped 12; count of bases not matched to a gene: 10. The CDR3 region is CASSQDRTSGGRGQFF. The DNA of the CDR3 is TGCGCCAGCAGCCAAGATCGAACTAGCGGGGGCCGCGGGCAGTTCTTC.

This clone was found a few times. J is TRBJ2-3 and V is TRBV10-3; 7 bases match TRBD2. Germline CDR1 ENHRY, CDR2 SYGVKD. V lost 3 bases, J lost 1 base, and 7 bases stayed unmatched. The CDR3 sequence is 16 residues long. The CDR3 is CAISEGVAGGTDTQYF. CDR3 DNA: TGTGCCATCAGTGAAGGAGTAGCGGGTGGCACAGATACGCAGTATTTT.

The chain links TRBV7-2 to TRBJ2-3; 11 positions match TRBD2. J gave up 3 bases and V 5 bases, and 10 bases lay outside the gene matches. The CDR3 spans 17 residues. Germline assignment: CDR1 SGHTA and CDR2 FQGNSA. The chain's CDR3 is CASSHSLSGGATDTQYF. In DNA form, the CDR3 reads TGTGCCAGCAGCCATTCCCTTAGCGGGGGGGCTACAGATACGCAGTATTTT.

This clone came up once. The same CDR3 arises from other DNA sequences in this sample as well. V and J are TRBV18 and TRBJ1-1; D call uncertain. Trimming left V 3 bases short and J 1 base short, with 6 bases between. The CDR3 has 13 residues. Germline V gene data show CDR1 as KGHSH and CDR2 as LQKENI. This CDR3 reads CASSPGGNTEAFF. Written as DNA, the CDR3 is TGTGCCAGCTCACCGGGAGGGAACACTGAAGCTTTCTTT.

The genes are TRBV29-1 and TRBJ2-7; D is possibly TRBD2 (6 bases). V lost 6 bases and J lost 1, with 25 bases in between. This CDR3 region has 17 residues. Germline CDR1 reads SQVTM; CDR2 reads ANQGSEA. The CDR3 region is CSVAVDVGSGLSYEQYF. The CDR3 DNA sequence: TGCAGCGTGGCCGTGGACGTGGGTAGCGGCCTATCCTACGAGCAGTACTTC.

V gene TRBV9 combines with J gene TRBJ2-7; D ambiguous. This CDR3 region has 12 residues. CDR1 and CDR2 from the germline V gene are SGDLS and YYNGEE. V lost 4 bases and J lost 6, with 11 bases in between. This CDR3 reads CASSPHGAEQYF. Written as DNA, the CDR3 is TGTGCCAGCAGCCCCCACGGTGCCGAGCAGTACTTC.

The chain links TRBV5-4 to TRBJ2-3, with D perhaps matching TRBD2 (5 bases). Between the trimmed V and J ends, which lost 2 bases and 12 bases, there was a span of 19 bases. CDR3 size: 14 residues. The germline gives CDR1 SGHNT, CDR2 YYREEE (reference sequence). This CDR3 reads CASSFSGSAASQYF. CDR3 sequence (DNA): TGTGCCAGCAGCTTCTCTGGTTCAGCGGCGTCACAGTATTTT.

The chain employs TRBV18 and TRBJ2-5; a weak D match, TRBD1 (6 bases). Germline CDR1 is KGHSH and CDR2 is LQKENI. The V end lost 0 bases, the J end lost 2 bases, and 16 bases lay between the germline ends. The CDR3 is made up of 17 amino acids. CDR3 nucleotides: TGTGCCAGCTCACCACCCCGCCGGGACAAGGGGCAAGAGACCCAGTACTTC. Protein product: CASSPPRRDKGQETQYF.